The TCR beta chain described here comes from a study of control samples from healthy donors and cancer patients. This clone was detected only once. Germline lookup yields CDR1 MDHEN and CDR2 SYDVKM. The V gene lost 2 bases and the J gene lost 4 bases, with 20 bases spanning the gap. This CDR3 is built from 17 residues. Data came from immunoSEQ multiplex PCR; TCRdb stores just in-frame clones and leaves some out. The sample includes 95,000 to 150,000 clones, 70% to 90% seen only once; the top ten take about 3%. The TCR sequence derives from a man aged 60 to 69 in good health. Sequencing used blood. The V call is TRBV28, the J call TRBJ1-1; weak D call: TRBD1 (5 bases). CDR3 nucleotide sequence: TGTGCCAGCAGTTTAGCTGGCGCTGTCCTAGGGGCCACTGAAGCTTTCTTT. Its translation is CASSLAGAVLGATEAFF. Combining the CDR3 with reference TRBV28 and TRBJ1-1 gives the whole variable domain DVKVTQSSRYLVKRTGEKVFLECVQDMDHENMFWYRQDPGLGLRLIYFSYDVKMKEKGDIPEGYSVSREKKERFSLILESASTNQTSMYLCASSLAGAVLGATEAFFGQGTRLTVV.